What follows are 3 T cell receptor beta chains derived from one specimen sequenced in a study of metastatic and nonmetastatic thyroid tumors. From the PCR reads, TCRdb re-called clones with MiXCR. The table records some 15,000 clones, 3.7% of them present only once. Thyroid surgery took place with no prior treatment in any patient. Specimen: tumor tissue. Receptor source: a female donor with papillary thyroid cancer or a benign thyroid nodule (not recorded which). Some clones in this sample may be carry-over from other donors' samples.

The chain uses TRBV6-1 and TRBJ1-5; D possibly corresponds to TRBD1 (6 bases). Germline V gene lookup returns CDR1 MNHNS and CDR2 SASEGT. This CDR3 comprises 15 residues. V lost 4 bases and J lost 5, with 15 bases in between. Here the CDR3 DNA reads TGTGCCAGCAGTGCTGTGGGGGACACATATCAGCCCCAGCATTTT. It yields the protein CASSAVGDTYQPQHF.

A few counts support this clone. This rearrangement joins TRBV5-1 to TRBJ2-1; 7 bases fit TRBD2. The CDR3 extends over 15 amino acids. The V segment lost 0 bases and the J segment 5 bases; nucleotides outside the gene matches: 5. Germline V gene sequence: CDR1 SGHRS, CDR2 YFSETQ. CDR3 amino acids: CASSLVAGQNNEQFF. CDR3 DNA: TGCGCCAGCAGCTTGGTAGCGGGTCAAAACAATGAGCAGTTCTTC.

The rearrangement links TRBV19 to TRBJ2-1, with 10 positions matching TRBD2. The CDR3 consists of 14 residues. Germline assignment: CDR1 LNHDA and CDR2 SQIVND (reference sequence). J was trimmed by 4 bases and V by 4 bases; bases with no gene match: 1. The CDR3 is CASSKTSGYNEQFF. As DNA, the CDR3 is TGTGCCAGTAGTAAGACTAGCGGGTACAATGAGCAGTTCTTC.